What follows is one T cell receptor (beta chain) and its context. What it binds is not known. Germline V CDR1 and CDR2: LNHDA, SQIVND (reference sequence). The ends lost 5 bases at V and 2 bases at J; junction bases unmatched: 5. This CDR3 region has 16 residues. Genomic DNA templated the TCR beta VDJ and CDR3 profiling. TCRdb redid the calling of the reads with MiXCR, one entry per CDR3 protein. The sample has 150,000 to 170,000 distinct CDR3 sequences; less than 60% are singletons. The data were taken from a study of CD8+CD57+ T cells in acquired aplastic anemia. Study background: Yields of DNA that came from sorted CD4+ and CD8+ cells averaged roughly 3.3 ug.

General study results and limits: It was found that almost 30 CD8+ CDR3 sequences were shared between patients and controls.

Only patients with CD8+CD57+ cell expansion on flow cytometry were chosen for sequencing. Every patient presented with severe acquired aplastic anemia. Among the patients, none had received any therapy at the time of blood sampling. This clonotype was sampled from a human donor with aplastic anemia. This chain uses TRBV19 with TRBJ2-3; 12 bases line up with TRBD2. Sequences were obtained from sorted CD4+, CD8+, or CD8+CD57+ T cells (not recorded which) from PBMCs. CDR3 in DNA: TGTGCCAGTAGTGGTCGGACTAGCGGGGTCACAGATACGCAGTATTTT. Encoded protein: CASSGRTSGVTDTQYF. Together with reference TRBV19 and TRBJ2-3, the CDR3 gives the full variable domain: DGGITQSPKYLFRKEGQNVTLSCEQNLNHDAMYWYRQDPGQGLRLIYYSQIVNDFQKGDIAEGYSVSREKKESFPLTVTSAQKNPTAFYLCASSGRTSGVTDTQYFGPGTRLTVL.